This TCR beta chain was documented in a study of shared clonotypes between healthy human individuals. Whole-study results and caveats: Limited genetic and exposure-history diversity came from having few donors. Larger richness was generally estimated for naive than memory subsets.

Clones were sequenced by immunoSEQ multiplex PCR, and TCRdb holds only the in-frame ones, with some missing. Of over a million clones in the sample, over 95% were seen once. Turning to this clone: Its matching antigen is unknown.

The ends lost 4 bases at V and 3 bases at J; junction bases unmatched: 3. The CDR3 is 14 residues long. CDR1 and CDR2 from the germline V gene are SGHRS and YFSETQ. The receptor was isolated from a man aged 25-40 years in good health. The V call is TRBV5-1, the J call TRBJ2-3, with 9 nucleotides matching TRBD1. Sequenced: naive CD4+ T cells sorted from blood. Subset specified: CD45RA+ positively selected. The CDR3 region is CASSRDRDTDTQYF. In DNA, the CDR3 is TGCGCCAGCAGCCGGGACAGGGATACAGATACGCAGTATTTT.